This T cell receptor beta chain was sequenced during a study of identical twins. The V and J ends lost 4 bases and 1 base respectively, with 5 bases between them. CDR3 size: 11 residues. CDR1 and CDR2 from the germline V gene are SQVTM and ANQGSEA. TCRdb ran MiXCR on the 5' RACE reads and lists one entry per CDR3 protein. The sample lists about 520,000 distinct CDR3 sequences, roughly a fifth occurring once. A further study also used this sample, focusing on T cells expressing NK-cell markers. That study reports: According to the study, TCR beta repertoires originated from sorted CD3+CD56+NKG2C+, CD3+CD56+NKG2C- and CD3+CD56-NKG2C+ T cells. In several donors, dominant CD3+CD56+NKG2C+ clones formed about 1.0-7.5% of CD8+ cells. Four of the donors also had these clonotypes leading their CD3+CD56-NKG2C+ fraction. No clear determination of HCMV specificity was made for expanded NKG2C+ T cell clones.

V usage is TRBV29-1 and J usage is TRBJ2-7; D unresolved. The source of this sequence is a woman between 18 and 30 years old in good health. The sequenced sample was CD4+ T cells sorted from blood. The CDR3 here is CSVVRSYEQYF. The CDR3 DNA follows: TGCAGCGTTGTCCGGTCCTACGAGCAGTACTTC.